A single sample is the source of the 9 T cell receptor beta chains below, sequenced in a study of blood T cell repertoires in COVID-19. Measured with immunoSEQ multiplex PCR; TCRdb has only the in-frame clones, and not every one. The data contain about 180,000 clones, about 82% of them singletons. Sample: peripheral blood. The origin of the receptors is a man in his 70s with active or convalescent COVID-19.

This chain connects TRBV2 to TRBJ2-5; 8 bases align to TRBD2. The germline gives CDR1 SNHLY, CDR2 FYNNEI. This CDR3 spans 16 amino acids. Trimming took 3 bases from V and 5 from J; bases not matched to a gene: 11. Here the CDR3 DNA reads TGTGCCAGCAGTGAGCCCCACGGGGGGGGTCGGGAGACCCAGTACTTC. Protein product: CASSEPHGGGRETQYF.

The chain employs TRBV2 and TRBJ1-1; D is ambiguous. V gave up 2 bases and J gave up 7 bases, with 5 bases separating them. From germline, CDR1 is SNHLY and CDR2 FYNNEI. The CDR3 has 11 residues. This CDR3 is CASSENSEAFF. As DNA, the CDR3 is TGTGCCAGCAGTGAAAATAGTGAAGCTTTCTTT.

J is TRBJ1-1 and V is TRBV13; D uncertain. The CDR3 consists of 13 residues. Looked up from germline, CDR1 is PRHDT and CDR2 is FYEKMQ (reference sequence). With 4 bases removed from V and 6 bases from J, the gap between germline ends came to 12 bases. CDR3 nucleotides: TGTGCCAGCAGCTCGTCTCGTCGGGCTGAAGCTTTCTTT. Its protein is CASSSSRRAEAFF.

This rearrangement joins TRBV7-2 to TRBJ2-3, with TRBD2 as a possible D gene (5 bases). CDR3 length: 15 residues. The ends were cut back, 6 bases at V and 2 bases at J, with 15 bases in the middle. Germline V gives CDR1 SGHTA, CDR2 FQGNSA. The CDR3 is CASSSAEKITDTQYF. Written as DNA, the CDR3 is TGTGCCAGCAGTTCAGCGGAGAAGATCACAGATACGCAGTATTTT.

The V and J genes are TRBV5-1 and TRBJ1-3, with D unresolved. The length of the CDR3 is 13 residues. Trimming left V 0 bases short and J 2 bases short, with 3 bases between. Germline loops: CDR1 SGHRS, CDR2 YFSETQ. CDR3 sequence (DNA): TGCGCCAGCAGCTTGGAGCCTGGAAACACCATATATTTT. Translating it yields CASSLEPGNTIYF.

The V call is TRBV5-1, the J call TRBJ1-5; 9 positions agree with TRBD1. J was trimmed by 3 bases and V by 0 bases; bases with no gene match: 4. There are 16 residues in the CDR3. The germline CDR1 and CDR2 sequences are SGHRS and YFSETQ. The CDR3 DNA follows: TGCGCCAGCAGCTTGGACGGGACAGGGTACAATCAGCCCCAGCATTTT. This sequence encodes CASSLDGTGYNQPQHF.

The gene calls are TRBV3-1 (or the pseudogene TRBV3-2) and TRBJ1-2, with D maybe TRBD1 (5 bases). The CDR3 runs 13 residues. V was trimmed by 4 bases and J by 0 bases, leaving 6 bases between them. From germline, CDR1 is LGHDT and CDR2 YNNKEL (reference sequence). The CDR3 loop is CASSRQTNYGYTF. CDR3 nucleotides: TGTGCCAGCAGCCGACAGACTAACTATGGCTACACCTTC.

The V call is TRBV7-9, the J call TRBJ1-1; 11 positions match TRBD1. Germline CDR1 SEHNR, CDR2 FQNEAQ (reference sequence). The ends lost 5 bases at V and 4 bases at J; junction bases unmatched: 15. CDR3 length: 18 residues. The CDR3 is CASSTTVTPGTGGTEAFF. DNA of the CDR3: TGTGCCAGCAGCACAACGGTAACCCCCGGGACAGGGGGCACTGAAGCTTTCTTT.

The chain employs TRBV6-1 and TRBJ1-3, with D possibly matching TRBD1 (5 bases). Germline assignment: CDR1 MNHNS and CDR2 SASEGT. V lost 1 base, J lost 0 bases, and 7 bases lay in between. This CDR3 contains 15 residues. The CDR3 coding sequence is TGTGCCAGCAGTGAAGTAAGGGGCTCTGGAAACACCATATATTTT. Its translation is CASSEVRGSGNTIYF.